Below are 20 T cell receptor beta chains sequenced from a single sample in a study of blood T cell repertoires in COVID-19. Method: immunoSEQ multiplex PCR; TCRdb's copy keeps in-frame clones and lacks some. The data hold 200,000 to 250,000 clones, with 75% to 90% observed a single time. Sequencing was performed on peripheral blood. These receptors were obtained from a man aged 55 to 70 who had recovered from COVID-19.

This clone was counted a single time. The V and J genes are TRBV2 and TRBJ1-5, with D unresolved. The CDR3 has 15 amino acids. CDR1 and CDR2 from the germline V gene are SNHLY and FYNNEI. V lost 6 bases to trimming and J lost 4 bases, with 16 bases between them. CDR3 sequence reads: CASSRRLRENQPQHF. In DNA, the CDR3 is TGTGCCAGCAGCCGCCGTCTGCGGGAGAATCAGCCCCAGCATTTT.

The chain joins TRBV27 to TRBJ1-3; 12 nucleotides agree with TRBD1. The J segment lost 1 base and the V segment lost 6 bases, leaving 10 bases of the junction unmatched. There are 18 residues in the CDR3. The germline V gene encodes CDR1 MNHEY and CDR2 SMNVEV (reference sequence). This CDR3 reads CASSRKLGQGASGNTIYF. Here the CDR3 DNA reads TGTGCCAGCAGCCGAAAGCTGGGACAGGGGGCTTCTGGAAACACCATATATTTT.

CDR3 sequence reads: CASSLVGRLQGAQYF. The CDR3 nucleotides are TGTGCCAGCAGCTTAGTGGGCCGCCTACAGGGGGCCCAGTACTTC. The genes are TRBV11-2 and TRBJ2-5, with 8 bases that match TRBD1. The CDR3 is made up of 15 amino acids. The V gene's germline CDR1 is SGHAT and CDR2 FQNNGV. Trimming took 1 base from V and 9 from J; bases not matched to a gene: 10.

The CDR3 is CASSIQDTGELFF. The CDR3 DNA follows: TGTGCCAGCAGCATACAGGATACCGGGGAGCTGTTTTTT. The V call is TRBV12-3 or TRBV12-4, the J call TRBJ2-2, with D possibly matching TRBD1 (5 bases). The V and J ends lost 6 bases and 5 bases respectively, with 10 bases between them. This CDR3 has 13 amino acids.

J is TRBJ2-2 and V is TRBV27; D perhaps matches TRBD2 (6 bases). Trimming left V 6 bases short and J 5 bases short, with 19 bases between. The germline V gene encodes CDR1 MNHEY and CDR2 SMNVEV (reference sequence). The CDR3 extends over 16 amino acids. The CDR3 reads CASSLSGTLYTGELFF. CDR3 sequence (DNA): TGTGCCAGCAGCCTTTCAGGGACTCTTTATACCGGGGAGCTGTTTTTT.

The J gene is TRBJ2-2, the V gene TRBV11-1; no clear D gene. V lost 6 bases, J lost 3 bases, and 11 bases lay in between. The germline V gene has CDR1 SGHAT and CDR2 FQDESV (reference sequence). This CDR3 region has 14 residues. This chain's CDR3 is CASSSLPDTGELFF. DNA for the CDR3: TGTGCCAGCAGTTCCCTCCCCGACACCGGGGAGCTGTTTTTT.

This chain links TRBV5-6 with TRBJ1-3, with 8 bases aligning to TRBD1. The length of the CDR3 is 15 residues. The germline gives CDR1 SGHDT, CDR2 YYEEEE. Trimming removed 4 bases from V and 4 bases from J; junction bases left unmatched: 7. CDR3 sequence reads: CASSLTGASGNTIYF. The CDR3 DNA is TGTGCCAGCAGCCTGACAGGGGCCTCGGGAAACACCATATATTTT.

The chain links TRBV5-6 to TRBJ2-7; D might be TRBD2 (6 bases). This CDR3 is built from 13 residues. Germline lookup yields CDR1 SGHDT and CDR2 YYEEEE. V dropped 4 bases and J dropped 5 bases, with 13 bases sitting between them. CDR3 coding DNA: TGTGCCAGCAGCCTCACCGGGGAGGACGAGCAGTACTTC. It codes for CASSLTGEDEQYF.

This clone occurred a few times. This chain uses TRBV9 with TRBJ1-5; 9 nucleotides agree with TRBD1. Losses at the gene ends were 4 bases for V and 8 bases for J; bases not matched to a gene: 7. CDR1 is SGDLS, CDR2 YYNGEE, per germline. This CDR3 comprises 14 residues. The CDR3 spells CASSPSDRGKPQHF. As DNA, the CDR3 is TGTGCCAGCAGCCCTTCGGACAGGGGTAAGCCCCAGCATTTT.

The CDR3 nucleotides are TGTGCCAGCAGCTCAGGGACAGAGCTCTATGGCTACACCTTC. This gives the protein CASSSGTELYGYTF. The chain joins TRBV5-4 to TRBJ1-2; 7 nucleotides line up with TRBD1. V was clipped by 3 bases and J by 4 bases; unmatched bases: 6. From germline, CDR1 is SGHNT and CDR2 YYREEE (reference sequence). This CDR3 is built from 14 residues.

The CDR3 region has the DNA TGTGCCAGCAGTCAACCGGGACTAAACTACGAGCAGTACTTC. Translating it yields CASSQPGLNYEQYF. The gene calls are TRBV7-2 and TRBJ2-7; 7 nucleotides agree with TRBD2. V shed 6 bases, J shed 3 bases, and the junction held 8 bases outside the gene matches. Germline V gives CDR1 SGHTA, CDR2 FQGNSA. The CDR3 length is 14 residues.

V usage is TRBV10-3 and J usage is TRBJ2-7, with D possibly called TRBD1 or TRBD2 (11 bases each). This CDR3 has 20 residues. Germline V gene lookup returns CDR1 ENHRY and CDR2 SYGVKD. Trimming shortened V by 3 bases and J by 6 bases, and 33 bases separated the two germline ends. The CDR3 here is CAISDSSGQGVLAGAGEQYF. Written as DNA, the CDR3 is TGTGCCATCAGTGACTCGTCGGGACAGGGGGTACTAGCGGGGGCCGGCGAGCAGTACTTC.

V usage is TRBV7-8 and J usage is TRBJ1-1; a weak D match, TRBD1 (5 bases). Trimming removed 5 bases at V and 0 bases at J, with 16 bases between. Germline CDR1 reads SGHVS; CDR2 reads FQNEAQ. This CDR3 region has 16 residues. CDR3 nucleotide sequence: TGTGCCAGCAGCAAATACAGGAAATTCATGAACACTGAAGCTTTCTTT. Translating it yields CASSKYRKFMNTEAFF. Based on the CDR3 plus reference TRBV7-8 and TRBJ1-1, the full variable domain is GAGVSQSPRYKVAKRGQDVALRCDPISGHVSLFWYQQALGQGPEFLTYFQNEAQLDKSGLPSDRFFAERPEGSVSTLKIQRTQQEDSAVYLCASSKYRKFMNTEAFFGQGTRLTVV.

The chain joins TRBV5-1 to TRBJ2-5, with a tentative D call TRBD1 (6 bases). Trimming took 4 bases from V and 1 from J, leaving 11 bases between them. The CDR3 is made up of 14 amino acids. The germline gives CDR1 SGHRS, CDR2 YFSETQ. CDR3 amino acids: CASSPQGSQETQYF. The CDR3, as DNA: TGCGCCAGCAGCCCACAGGGTTCCCAAGAGACCCAGTACTTC.

This clone was seen at least ten times. At one boundary the junction diverges from the germline segment, which might be a read error. V and J are TRBV3-1 (or the pseudogene TRBV3-2) and TRBJ1-4; no definite D call. CDR3 length: 16 residues. Germline V gene data show CDR1 as LGHDT and CDR2 as YNNKEL (reference sequence). CDR3: CASSRSRLQMNGKLFF. In DNA, the CDR3 is TGTGCCAGCAGCCGGTCGAGGCTCCAAATGAATGGAAAACTGTTTTTT.

This sequence joins TRBV9 and TRBJ1-2; 11 bases map to TRBD1. J gave up 5 bases and V 2 bases, and 5 bases lay outside the gene matches. This CDR3 has 15 residues. The germline gives CDR1 SGDLS, CDR2 YYNGEE. The CDR3 loop is CASSVGQGARYGYTF. As DNA, the CDR3 is TGTGCCAGCAGCGTCGGACAGGGGGCGAGGTATGGCTACACCTTC.

This chain connects TRBV10-3 to TRBJ1-2, with D hard to call. The V gene lost 10 bases and the J gene lost 4 bases, with 19 bases spanning the gap. CDR1 and CDR2 (germline): ENHRY, SYGVKD. CDR3 length equals 14 residues. The CDR3 sequence: CATNLESLTYGYTF. The CDR3 DNA reads TGTGCCACTAATTTGGAGAGCCTGACCTATGGCTACACCTTC.

The chain recombines TRBV27 with TRBJ2-7; D unresolved. V lost 0 bases and J 4 bases, leaving 13 bases between the germline ends. The CDR3 covers 15 residues. Germline V gene data show CDR1 as MNHEY and CDR2 as SMNVEV (reference sequence). The CDR3 coding sequence is TGTGCCAGCAGTTTATCGTCGCAGGTCATATACGAGCAGTACTTC. Its protein is CASSLSSQVIYEQYF.

The rearrangement uses TRBV19 and TRBJ1-2; 7 bases align to TRBD1. Trimming cost V 4 bases and J 4 bases; bases outside gene matches: 6. This CDR3 is built from 14 residues. Germline assignment: CDR1 LNHDA and CDR2 SQIVND (reference sequence). The CDR3 region is CASSTPGQLYGYTF. CDR3 in DNA: TGTGCCAGTAGTACGCCGGGACAGCTCTATGGCTACACCTTC.

The chain is built from TRBV9 and TRBJ2-4; D remains unclear. The V and J ends lost 2 bases and 0 bases respectively, with 12 bases between them. Germline loops: CDR1 SGDLS, CDR2 YYNGEE. This CDR3 comprises 16 residues. Here the CDR3 reads CASSVPGPGAKNIQYF. CDR3 sequence (DNA): TGTGCCAGCAGCGTCCCCGGTCCCGGAGCCAAAAACATTCAGTACTTC.